This record looks at one T cell receptor (beta chain) sequence and its context. This clone has only a few counts. Its target antigen remains unknown. Base qualities are not at hand, and no much larger clone is one base apart. The entire isolated RNA was reverse transcribed using the High Capacity cDNA Reverse Transcription Kit, and thus expressed TCRB transcripts were sequenced. Deep immunoSEQ sequencing was performed on naive, central memory and regulatory T cell samples, with an average of approximately 4 million total reads per sample. Sorted cells were lysed in RLT buffer and RNA was extracted with DNase-treated RNeasy Micro or Mini kits, depending on cell number. To prevent cross-contamination, every cell subset was processed on its own, while patient and healthy donor samples were processed together. The immunoSEQ multiplex PCR was used to amplify TCRB sequences from cDNA, generating 87-bp fragments that spanned the CDR3 region. Sequencing of the amplicons was performed on the Illumina HiSeq platform. Under the source paper's analysis protocol: PCR bias was corrected computationally using synthetic template baselines, and reads within Hamming distance 2 were collapsed, with unmergeable singletons discarded. By aligning reads against IMGT, V, D and J genes, CDR3 length, and insertions or deletions at six rearrangement sites were assigned. Within each subset, clonotype counts were normalized to sorted cell number, after which true diversity and Gini coefficients were computed with the tcR R package. The overlap coefficient, calculated on TCRB nucleotide sequences, was used to quantify repertoire sharing. Out-of-frame TCRB sequences from naive cells were analyzed to stand in for the pre-selection repertoire. Here the immuneACCESS table is served through TCRdb, limited to in-frame sequences with V and J called. Missing clones are a known gap in these copies; in checked studies unresolved V genes cover under half, and the rest lacks a known reason. V, J and clone size are taken as reported in that table, and D and trimming were inferred from the DNA itself. This sample comprises about 410,000 clones, approximately 14% of them detected only once. The top ten clonotypes cover roughly 0.038% of the sample.

The data derive from a study of beta chain features in type 1 diabetes (dated by TCRdb to between 2017 and 2018). Study-level background: Mean age, gender distribution, total cell number and subset yield were not different between patients and healthy donors. A total of roughly 100,000,000 sorted cells were examined across all samples, and the number of cells per subset was strongly correlated with RNA yield. Whereas all 30 or so donors provided naive and central memory subsets, regulatory and stem cell-like memory subsets were isolated from just 8 patients and about 8 healthy donors. The study compared the TCRB repertoires of sorted circulating CD4+ T cell subsets in recently diagnosed type 1 diabetes patients with those in matched healthy donors. Overall results and qualifications from the work: Patients with type 1 diabetes made fewer insertions and deleted more nucleotides at VDJ recombination sites, implying thymic rearrangement abnormalities. A moderate but significant shortening of TCRB CDR3 length was observed in type 1 diabetes patients in all four CD4+ subsets. Naive, central memory and regulatory TCRB repertoires appeared to be more similar among patients than among healthy donors. Only small numbers of individuals were included in the HLA sub-analyses, which left unresolved whether HLA type had any influence on TCRB rearrangement. Shorter templates might have been favored by PCR, but patient and control samples were amplified and corrected together, so both groups would have been affected equally by any skew. Because cDNA rather than genomic DNA was sequenced, highly expressing activated cells could have been over-represented, although no difference in activation and CD3 levels was found between groups.

Each donor gave one peripheral blood draw, averaging approximately 0.12 L, which was collected into heparinised tubes. A BD FACSAria II and a panel including CD45RO, CCR7, CD25, CD127, CD95 and CD27 were used to sort naive, central memory, regulatory and stem cell-like memory CD4+ T cells. Every sorted population had a purity above 98%. PBMCs were separated immediately by Lymphoprep density gradient centrifugation and were stained directly, without being cultured. To minimize batch effects, samples were stained and sorted in pairs, one healthy donor with one patient per experiment. Reading from cysteine to phenylalanine, the CDR3 counts 13 amino acids. The retained sequence is limited to the CDR3, 39 bases, with the frame set at the first base. V is cut by 0 bases and J by 10 bases, and the space between the germline ends is 12 bases. For CDR1 and CDR2, the germline V gene lists MGHRA and YSYEKL.

The rearranged chain carries TRBV4-1 and TRBJ1-2; the D gene is perhaps TRBD1, from 5 matching bases. The TCR sequence derives from a young man in good health. The sample was naive CD4+ T cells from blood. The sample's cell subset or site label is to be understood as: true naive CD4+ T cells. In nucleotide form, the sequence is TGCGCCAGCAGCCAAGAGGGGGTAGGATTCTACACCTTC. Translated, this gives CASSQEGVGFYTF.